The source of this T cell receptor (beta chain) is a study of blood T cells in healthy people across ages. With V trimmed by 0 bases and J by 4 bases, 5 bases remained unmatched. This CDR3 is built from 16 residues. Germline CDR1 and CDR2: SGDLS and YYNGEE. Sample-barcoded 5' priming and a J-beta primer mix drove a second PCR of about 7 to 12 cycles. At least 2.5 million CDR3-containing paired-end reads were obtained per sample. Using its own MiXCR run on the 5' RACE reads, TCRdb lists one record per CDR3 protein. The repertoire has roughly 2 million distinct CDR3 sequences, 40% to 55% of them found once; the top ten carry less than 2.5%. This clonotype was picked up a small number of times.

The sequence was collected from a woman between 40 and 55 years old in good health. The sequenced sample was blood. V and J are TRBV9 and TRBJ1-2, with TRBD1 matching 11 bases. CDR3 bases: TGTGCCAGCAGCGTAGCTCAAGGACAGGGGGCCTATGGCTACACCTTC. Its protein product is CASSVAQGQGAYGYTF.